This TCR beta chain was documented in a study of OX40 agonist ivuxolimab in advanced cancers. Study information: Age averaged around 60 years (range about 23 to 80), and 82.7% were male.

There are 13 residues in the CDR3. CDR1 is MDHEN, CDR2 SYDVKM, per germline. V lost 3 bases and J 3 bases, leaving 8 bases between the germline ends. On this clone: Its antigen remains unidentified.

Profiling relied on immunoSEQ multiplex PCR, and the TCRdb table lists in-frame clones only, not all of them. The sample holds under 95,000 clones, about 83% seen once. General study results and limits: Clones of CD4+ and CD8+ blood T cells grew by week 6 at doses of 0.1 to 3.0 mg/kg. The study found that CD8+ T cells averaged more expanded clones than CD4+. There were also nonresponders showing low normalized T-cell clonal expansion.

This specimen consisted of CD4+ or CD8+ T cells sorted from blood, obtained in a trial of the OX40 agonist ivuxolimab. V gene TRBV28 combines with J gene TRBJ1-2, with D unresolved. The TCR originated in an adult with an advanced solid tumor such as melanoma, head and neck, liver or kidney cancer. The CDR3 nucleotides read TGTGCCAGCAGTTTCGGGCAGGACTATGGCTACACCTTC. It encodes CASSFGQDYGYTF.